These 16 T cell receptor beta chains were all obtained from the same sample, sequenced in a study of cytomegalovirus exposure and HLA in healthy donors. This table comes from immunoSEQ multiplex PCR, and its TCRdb copy is limited to in-frame clones, with some not included. The table includes roughly 280,000 clones, 80% to 90% detected once. Sequencing was done on a sample of PBMCs. The receptors come from a woman in her late teens or twenties in good health and CMV-seronegative.

The chain links TRBV6-5 to TRBJ2-3, with D tentatively TRBD1 (7 bases). Trimming removed 6 bases from V and 4 bases from J, with 17 bases in between. Germline values: CDR1 MNHEY, CDR2 SVGAGI. The CDR3 has 15 amino acids. The CDR3 spells CASSQTPGGSDTQYF. CDR3 DNA: TGTGCCAGCAGCCAGACGCCAGGGGGGTCAGATACGCAGTATTTT.

This chain joins TRBV6-4 and TRBJ1-2, with D maybe TRBD1 (5 bases). CDR1 and CDR2 (germline): MRHNA, SNTAGT. The CDR3 is 15 amino acids. The V end lost 5 bases, the J end lost 8 bases, and 21 bases lay between the germline ends. The CDR3 bases are TGTGCCAGCAGTCCCCAACTGGACACCAGAAGCGGCTACACCTTC. Protein: CASSPQLDTRSGYTF.

With regard to this clone: Other DNA sequences in this specimen translate into the identical CDR3. The chain couples TRBV5-6 to TRBJ1-5; D unresolved. This CDR3 contains 13 residues. The V and J ends lost 1 base and 2 bases respectively, with 4 bases between them. CDR1 and CDR2 (germline): SGHDT, YYEEEE. CDR3 DNA sequence: TGTGCCAGCAGCTTGAGAGGCAATCAGCCCCAGCATTTT. It is translated as CASSLRGNQPQHF.

The rearrangement links TRBV30 to TRBJ1-5; weak D call: TRBD1 (6 bases). In germline, CDR1 is GTSNPN, CDR2 SVGIG (reference sequence). This CDR3 is built from 16 residues. V lost 5 bases and J lost 3, with 20 bases in between. Written as DNA, the CDR3 is TGTGCCTGGGAGCATCAGGGGAAATCAGACAATCAGCCCCAGCATTTT. Protein: CAWEHQGKSDNQPQHF.

The J gene is TRBJ2-7, the V gene TRBV4-1, with D perhaps TRBD2 (5 bases). V lost 0 bases, J lost 1 base, and 13 bases lay in between. Germline CDR1 and CDR2: MGHRA and YSYEKL. CDR3 length equals 16 residues. The CDR3 loop is CASSQDRGALSYEQYF. DNA for the CDR3: TGCGCCAGCAGCCAAGATCGGGGTGCTCTTTCCTACGAGCAGTACTTC.

The gene calls are TRBV10-3 and TRBJ2-5, with D hard to call. The CDR3 is 15 amino acids. Germline CDR1 and CDR2: ENHRY and SYGVKD. The ends were cut back, 0 bases at V and 3 bases at J, with 11 bases in the middle. The CDR3 DNA follows: TGTGCCATCAGTGAGTCTGAGGCTAGAGAAGAGACCCAGTACTTC. Its protein product is CAISESEAREETQYF.

The chain carries TRBV28 and TRBJ1-1; D remains ambiguous. V lost 10 bases and J lost 1, with 19 bases in between. The CDR3 totals 15 residues. Germline loops: CDR1 MDHEN, CDR2 SYDVKM. The DNA for the CDR3 is TGTGCCATAACCGGTGCGGGAGCTCCGAACACTGAAGCTTTCTTT. This encodes CAITGAGAPNTEAFF.

The rearrangement uses TRBV16 and TRBJ1-3; no reliable D call. The CDR3 is 13 amino acids. The V end was cut by 8 bases, the J end by 1 base, with 9 bases between. CDR1 KGHSY and CDR2 FQNENV come from the germline V gene. The CDR3 nucleotides are TGTGCCAGCCAATGGAGGTCTGGAAACACCATATATTTT. This gives the protein CASQWRSGNTIYF.

The count of this clone is one. The chain recombines TRBV5-4 with TRBJ2-3; weak D call: TRBD1 (5 bases). The CDR3 is 16 amino acids. Germline assignment: CDR1 SGHNT and CDR2 YYREEE (reference sequence). V was trimmed by 4 bases and J by 2 bases, leaving 17 bases between them. Here the CDR3 reads CASSPLSGIVTDTQYF. DNA for the CDR3: TGTGCCAGCAGCCCCCTTTCAGGGATAGTCACAGATACGCAGTATTTT.

The rearrangement uses TRBV2 and TRBJ2-5; D is ambiguous. This CDR3 region has 14 residues. Trimming cost V 1 base and J 5 bases, with 11 bases left between them. Germline V CDR1 and CDR2: SNHLY, FYNNEI. The CDR3 spells CASSEGRWSETQYF. The CDR3 bases are TGTGCCAGCAGTGAAGGGCGGTGGTCGGAGACCCAGTACTTC.

The chain carries TRBV7-9 and TRBJ1-1; no reliable D call. The CDR3 totals 12 residues. V was shortened by 5 bases and J by 3 bases, with 7 bases between the two germline ends. Germline values: CDR1 SEHNR, CDR2 FQNEAQ (reference sequence). This chain's CDR3 is CASSARYTEAFF. For the CDR3, the DNA is TGTGCCAGCAGCGCCAGATACACTGAAGCTTTCTTT.

DNA of the CDR3: TGTGCCAGCACCAAAGCCCATGAAAAACTGTTTTTT. This translates into CASTKAHEKLFF. The chain joins TRBV28 to TRBJ1-4; D remains unclear. V was cut by 7 bases and J by 6 bases, with 9 bases left in between. This CDR3 spans 12 amino acids. Germline V gene lookup returns CDR1 MDHEN and CDR2 SYDVKM.

The V gene is TRBV14, the J gene TRBJ2-7; 12 nucleotides match TRBD2. This CDR3 spans 17 amino acids. The junction had 10 bases not matched to a gene; V was cut back by 1 base and J by 6 bases. Germline V lookup: CDR1 SGHDN, CDR2 FVKESK. The chain's CDR3 is CASSQGLAGVFRGEQYF. The CDR3 region has the DNA TGTGCCAGCAGCCAAGGACTAGCGGGAGTCTTCCGTGGCGAGCAGTACTTC.

The chain joins TRBV2 to TRBJ2-3, with a tentative D call TRBD1 (5 bases). Germline lookup yields CDR1 SNHLY and CDR2 FYNNEI. V was cut by 7 bases and J by 0 bases, with 14 bases left in between. This CDR3 region has 15 residues. The CDR3 coding sequence is TGTGCCAGCAAAAGGGGCAGGGCGAGCACAGATACGCAGTATTTT. It translates to CASKRGRASTDTQYF.

CDR3 protein: CAWRGAGTGELFF. In nucleotides, the CDR3 is TGTGCCTGGAGGGGAGCGGGGACCGGGGAGCTGTTTTTT. V gene TRBV30 combines with J gene TRBJ2-2; 7 positions agree with TRBD2. CDR3 length equals 13 residues. The J segment lost 5 bases and the V segment lost 3 bases, leaving 3 bases of the junction unmatched. The germline CDR1 and CDR2 sequences are GTSNPN and SVGIG (reference sequence).

The rearrangement links TRBV5-1 to TRBJ2-3; perhaps TRBD1 as D (5 bases). V lost 5 bases to trimming and J lost 2 bases, with 9 bases between them. Looked up from germline, CDR1 is SGHRS and CDR2 is YFSETQ. This CDR3 region has 13 residues. This CDR3 reads CASRDSYTDTQYF. The CDR3 bases are TGCGCCAGCAGAGACAGCTACACAGATACGCAGTATTTT.